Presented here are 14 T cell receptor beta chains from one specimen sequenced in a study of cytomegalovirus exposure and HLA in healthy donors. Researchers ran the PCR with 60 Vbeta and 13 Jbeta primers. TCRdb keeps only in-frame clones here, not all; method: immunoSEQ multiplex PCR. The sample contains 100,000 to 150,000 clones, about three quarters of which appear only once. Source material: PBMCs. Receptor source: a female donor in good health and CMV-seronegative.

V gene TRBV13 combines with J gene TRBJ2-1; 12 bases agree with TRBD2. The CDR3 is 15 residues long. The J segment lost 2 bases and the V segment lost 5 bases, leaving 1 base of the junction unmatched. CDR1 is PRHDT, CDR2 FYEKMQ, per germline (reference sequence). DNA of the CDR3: TGTGCCAGCAGCGGACTAGCGGGGACCTACAATGAGCAGTTCTTC. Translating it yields CASSGLAGTYNEQFF.

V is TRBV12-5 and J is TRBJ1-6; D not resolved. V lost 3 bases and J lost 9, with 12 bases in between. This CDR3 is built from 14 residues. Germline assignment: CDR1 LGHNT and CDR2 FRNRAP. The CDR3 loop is CASGFESNLSPLHF. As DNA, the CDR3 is TGTGCTAGTGGTTTTGAGAGTAACCTTTCACCCCTCCACTTT.

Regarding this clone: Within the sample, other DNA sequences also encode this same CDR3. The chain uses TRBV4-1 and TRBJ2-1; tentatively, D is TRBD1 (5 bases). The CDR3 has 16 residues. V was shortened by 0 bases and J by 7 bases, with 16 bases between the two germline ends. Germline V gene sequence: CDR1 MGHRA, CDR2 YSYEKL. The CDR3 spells CASSQDPDFRENEQFF. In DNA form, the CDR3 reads TGCGCCAGCAGCCAAGATCCCGACTTCAGGGAAAATGAGCAGTTCTTC.

The CDR3 loop is CASSFGDSPYEQYF. The DNA of the CDR3 is TGTGCCAGCAGTTTTGGCGACAGTCCCTACGAGCAGTACTTC. The V and J genes are TRBV28 and TRBJ2-7; tentative D call: TRBD1 (5 bases). CDR3 size: 14 residues. Germline CDR1 MDHEN, CDR2 SYDVKM. With 3 bases removed from V and 2 bases from J, the gap between germline ends came to 11 bases.

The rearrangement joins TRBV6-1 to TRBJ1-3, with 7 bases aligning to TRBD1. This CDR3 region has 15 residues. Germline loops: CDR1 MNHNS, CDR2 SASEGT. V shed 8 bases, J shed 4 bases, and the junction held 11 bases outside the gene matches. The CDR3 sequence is CASGDSTSLGNTIYF. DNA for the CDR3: TGTGCCAGCGGGGACAGCACTTCTCTCGGAAACACCATATATTTT.

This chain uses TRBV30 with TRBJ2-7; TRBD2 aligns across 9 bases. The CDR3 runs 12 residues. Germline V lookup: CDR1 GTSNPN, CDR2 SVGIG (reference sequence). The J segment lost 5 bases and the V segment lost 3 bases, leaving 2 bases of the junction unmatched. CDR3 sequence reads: CAWSPSGDEQYF. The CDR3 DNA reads TGTGCCTGGAGCCCTAGCGGGGACGAGCAGTACTTC.

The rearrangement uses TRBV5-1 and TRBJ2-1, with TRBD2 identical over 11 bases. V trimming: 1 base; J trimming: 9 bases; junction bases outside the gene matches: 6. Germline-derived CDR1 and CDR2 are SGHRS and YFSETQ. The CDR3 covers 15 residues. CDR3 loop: CASSLIAGGPSEQFF. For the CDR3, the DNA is TGCGCCAGCAGCTTGATAGCGGGAGGGCCCAGTGAGCAGTTCTTC.

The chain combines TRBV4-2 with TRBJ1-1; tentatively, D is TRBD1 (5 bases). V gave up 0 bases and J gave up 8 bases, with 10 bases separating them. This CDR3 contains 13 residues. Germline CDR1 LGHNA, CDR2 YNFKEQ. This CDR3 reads CASSQDGGQEAFF. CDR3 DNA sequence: TGTGCCAGCAGCCAAGACGGGGGTCAGGAAGCTTTCTTT.

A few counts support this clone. This chain's CDR3 is CASSTVGRAAYEQYF. The CDR3 DNA reads TGTGCCAGCAGTACCGTCGGGAGGGCCGCCTACGAGCAGTACTTC. J is TRBJ2-7 and V is TRBV13, with 8 bases fitting TRBD2. Trimming took 6 bases from V and 2 from J; bases not matched to a gene: 9. Germline V gene data show CDR1 as PRHDT and CDR2 as FYEKMQ (reference sequence). CDR3 length: 15 residues.

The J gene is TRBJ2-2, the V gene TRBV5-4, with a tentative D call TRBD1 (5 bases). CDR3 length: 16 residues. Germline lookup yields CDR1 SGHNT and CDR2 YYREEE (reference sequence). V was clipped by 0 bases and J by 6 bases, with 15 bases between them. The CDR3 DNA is TGTGCCAGCAGCTTGGGGGGTCCGCAGGGCGCCGGGGAGCTGTTTTTT. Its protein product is CASSLGGPQGAGELFF.

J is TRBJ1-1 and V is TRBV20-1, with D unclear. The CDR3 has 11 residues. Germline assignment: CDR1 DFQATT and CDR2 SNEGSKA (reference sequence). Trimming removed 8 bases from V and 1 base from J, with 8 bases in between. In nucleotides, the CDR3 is TGCAGTTGTCCAGGGAACACTGAAGCTTTCTTT. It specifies CSCPGNTEAFF.

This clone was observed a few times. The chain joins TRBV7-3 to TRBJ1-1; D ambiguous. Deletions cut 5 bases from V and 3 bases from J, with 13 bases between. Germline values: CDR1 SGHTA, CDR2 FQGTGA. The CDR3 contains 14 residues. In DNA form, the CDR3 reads TGTGCCAGCAGCCCCCATCCGGGTGACACTGAAGCTTTCTTT. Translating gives CASSPHPGDTEAFF.

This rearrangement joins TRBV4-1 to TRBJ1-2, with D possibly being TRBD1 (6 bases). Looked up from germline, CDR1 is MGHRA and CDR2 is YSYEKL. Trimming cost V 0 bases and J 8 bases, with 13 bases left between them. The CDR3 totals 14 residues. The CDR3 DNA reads TGCGCCAGCAGCCAAGAAGGGGGATTCTCGGGCTACACCTTC. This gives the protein CASSQEGGFSGYTF.

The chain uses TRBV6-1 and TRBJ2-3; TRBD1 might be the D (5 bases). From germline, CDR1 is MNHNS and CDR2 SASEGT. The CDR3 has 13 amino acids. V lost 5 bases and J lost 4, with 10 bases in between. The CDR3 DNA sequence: TGTGCCAGCAGTTGGGGCTTTTCAGATACGCAGTATTTT. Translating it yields CASSWGFSDTQYF.